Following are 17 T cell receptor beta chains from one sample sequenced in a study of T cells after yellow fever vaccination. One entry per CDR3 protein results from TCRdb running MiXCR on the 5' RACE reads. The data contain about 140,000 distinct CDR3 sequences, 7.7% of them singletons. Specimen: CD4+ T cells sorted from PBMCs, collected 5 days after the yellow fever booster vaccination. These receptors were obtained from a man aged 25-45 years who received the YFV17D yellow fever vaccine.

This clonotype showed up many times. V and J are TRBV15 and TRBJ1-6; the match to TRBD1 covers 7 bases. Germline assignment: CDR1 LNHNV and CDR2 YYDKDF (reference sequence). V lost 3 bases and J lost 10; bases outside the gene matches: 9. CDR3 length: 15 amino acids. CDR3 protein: CATSRLDRDVSPLHF. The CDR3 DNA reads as TGTGCCACCAGCAGGCTAGACAGGGACGTGTCACCCCTCCACTTT.

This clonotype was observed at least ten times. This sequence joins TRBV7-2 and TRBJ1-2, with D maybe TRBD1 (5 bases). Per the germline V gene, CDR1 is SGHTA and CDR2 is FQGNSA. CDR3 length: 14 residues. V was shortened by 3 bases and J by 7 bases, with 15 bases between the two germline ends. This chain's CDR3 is CASSFSSGFGGYTF. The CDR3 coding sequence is TGTGCCAGCAGCTTTTCGTCAGGGTTTGGTGGCTACACCTTC.

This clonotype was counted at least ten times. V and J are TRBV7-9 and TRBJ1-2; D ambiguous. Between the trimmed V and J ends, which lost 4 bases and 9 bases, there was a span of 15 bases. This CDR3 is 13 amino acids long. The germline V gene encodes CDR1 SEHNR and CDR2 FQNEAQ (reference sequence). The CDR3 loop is CASSSGQLIRYTF. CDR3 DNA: TGTGCCAGCAGCTCGGGTCAGCTTATCCGCTACACCTTC.

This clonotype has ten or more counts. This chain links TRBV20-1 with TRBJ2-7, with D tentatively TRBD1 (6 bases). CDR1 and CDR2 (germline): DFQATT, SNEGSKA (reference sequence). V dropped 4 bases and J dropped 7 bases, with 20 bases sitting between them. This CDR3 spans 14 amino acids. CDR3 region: CSATLSRGLGEQYF. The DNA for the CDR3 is TGCAGTGCTACCCTGAGCAGGGGTTTGGGGGAGCAGTACTTC.

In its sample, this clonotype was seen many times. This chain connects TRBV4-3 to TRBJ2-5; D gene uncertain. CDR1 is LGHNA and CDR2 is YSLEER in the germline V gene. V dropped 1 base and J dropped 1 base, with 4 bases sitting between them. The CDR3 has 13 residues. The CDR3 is CASSQGGQETQYF. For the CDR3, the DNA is TGCGCCAGCAGCCAAGGTGGCCAAGAGACCCAGTACTTC.

DNA of the CDR3: TGTGCCAGCAGCCGCCTCTTCCCAGGGGAGACCCAGTACTTC. It encodes CASSRLFPGETQYF. The chain couples TRBV7-2 to TRBJ2-5; D is possibly TRBD1 (5 bases). The germline V and J ends were trimmed by 5 bases and 5 bases, with 15 bases remaining between them. Germline V gene lookup returns CDR1 SGHTA and CDR2 FQGNSA. The CDR3 consists of 14 residues.

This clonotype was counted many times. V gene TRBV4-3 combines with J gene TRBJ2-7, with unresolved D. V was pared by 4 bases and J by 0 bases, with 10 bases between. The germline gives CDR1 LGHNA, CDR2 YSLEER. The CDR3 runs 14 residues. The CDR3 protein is CASSRHGSSYEQYF. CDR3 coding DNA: TGCGCCAGCAGCCGCCACGGAAGCTCCTACGAGCAGTACTTC.

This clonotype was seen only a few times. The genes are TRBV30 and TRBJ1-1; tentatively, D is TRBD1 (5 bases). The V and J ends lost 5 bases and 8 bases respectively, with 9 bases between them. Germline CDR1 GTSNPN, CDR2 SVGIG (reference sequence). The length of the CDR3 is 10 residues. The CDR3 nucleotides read TGTGCCTGGGGTAGGGGAGAAGCTTTCTTT. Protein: CAWGRGEAFF. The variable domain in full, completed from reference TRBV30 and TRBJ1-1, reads SQTIHQWPATLVQPVGSPLSLECTVEGTSNPNLYWYRQAAGRGLQLLFYSVGIGQISSEVPQNLSASRPQDRQFILSSKKLLLSDSGFYLCAWGRGEAFFGQGTRLTVV.

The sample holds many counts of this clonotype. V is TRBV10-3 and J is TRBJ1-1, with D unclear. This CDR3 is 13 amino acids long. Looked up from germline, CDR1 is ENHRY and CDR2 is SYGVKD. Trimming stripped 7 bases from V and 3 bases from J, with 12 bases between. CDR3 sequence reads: CAINLGRDTEAFF. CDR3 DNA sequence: TGTGCCATCAACTTGGGGAGAGACACTGAAGCTTTCTTT.

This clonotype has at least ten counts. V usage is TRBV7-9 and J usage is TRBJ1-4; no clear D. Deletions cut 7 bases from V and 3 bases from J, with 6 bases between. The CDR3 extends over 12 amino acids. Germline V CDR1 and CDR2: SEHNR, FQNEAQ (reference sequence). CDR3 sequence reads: CASMGANEKLFF. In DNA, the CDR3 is TGTGCCAGCATGGGTGCTAATGAAAAACTGTTTTTT.

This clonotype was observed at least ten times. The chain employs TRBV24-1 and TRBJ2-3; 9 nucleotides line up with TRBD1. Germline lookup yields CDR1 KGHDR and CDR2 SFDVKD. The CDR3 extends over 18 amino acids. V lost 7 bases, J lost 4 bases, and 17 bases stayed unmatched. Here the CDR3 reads CATSPSGTGPDGPDTQYF. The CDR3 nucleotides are TGTGCCACCAGCCCTTCCGGGACAGGGCCCGACGGGCCAGATACGCAGTATTTT.

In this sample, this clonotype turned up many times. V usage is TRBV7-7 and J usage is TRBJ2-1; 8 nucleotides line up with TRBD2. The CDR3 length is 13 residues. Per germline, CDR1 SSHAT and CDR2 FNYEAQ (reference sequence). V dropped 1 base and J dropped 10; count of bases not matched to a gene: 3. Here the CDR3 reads CASSLDSGNEQFF. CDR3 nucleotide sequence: TGTGCCAGCAGCTTAGATAGCGGGAACGAGCAGTTCTTC.

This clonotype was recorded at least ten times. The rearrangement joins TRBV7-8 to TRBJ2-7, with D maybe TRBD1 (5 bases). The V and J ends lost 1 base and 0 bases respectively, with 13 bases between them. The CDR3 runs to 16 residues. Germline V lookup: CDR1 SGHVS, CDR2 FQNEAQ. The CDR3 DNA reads TGTGCCAGCAGCTTAGGACGGACAAGGAGCTCCTACGAGCAGTACTTC. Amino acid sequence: CASSLGRTRSSYEQYF. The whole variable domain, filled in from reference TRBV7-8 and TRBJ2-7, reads GAGVSQSPRYKVAKRGQDVALRCDPISGHVSLFWYQQALGQGPEFLTYFQNEAQLDKSGLPSDRFFAERPEGSVSTLKIQRTQQEDSAVYLCASSLGRTRSSYEQYFGPGTRLTVT.

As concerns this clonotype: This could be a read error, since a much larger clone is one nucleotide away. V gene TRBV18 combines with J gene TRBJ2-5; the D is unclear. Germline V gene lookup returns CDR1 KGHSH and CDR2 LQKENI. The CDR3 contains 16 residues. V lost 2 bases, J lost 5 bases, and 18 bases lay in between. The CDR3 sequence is CASSPVGGVALETQYF. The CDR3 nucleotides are TGTGCCAGCTCACCAGTGGGTGGTGTGGCCCTGGAGACCCAGTACTTC.

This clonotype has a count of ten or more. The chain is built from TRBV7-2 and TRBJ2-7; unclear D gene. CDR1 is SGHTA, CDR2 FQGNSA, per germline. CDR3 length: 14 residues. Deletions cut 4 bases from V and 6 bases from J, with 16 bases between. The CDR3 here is CASSSPTNLREQYF. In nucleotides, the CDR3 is TGTGCCAGCAGCTCCCCCACTAACTTGCGCGAGCAGTACTTC.

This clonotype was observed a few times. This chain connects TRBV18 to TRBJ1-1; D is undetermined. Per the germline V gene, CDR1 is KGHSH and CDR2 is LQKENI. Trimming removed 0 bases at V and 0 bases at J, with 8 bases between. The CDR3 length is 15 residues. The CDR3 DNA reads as TGTGCCAGCTCACCACCGGCGCAGATGAACACTGAAGCTTTCTTT. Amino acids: CASSPPAQMNTEAFF.

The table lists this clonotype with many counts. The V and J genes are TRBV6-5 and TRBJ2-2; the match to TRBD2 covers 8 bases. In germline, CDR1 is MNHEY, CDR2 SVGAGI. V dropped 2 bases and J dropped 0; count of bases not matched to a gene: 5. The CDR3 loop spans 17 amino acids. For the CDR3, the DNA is TGTGCCAGCAGTTACGCGAGCGGGAGCGCGAACACCGGGGAGCTGTTTTTT. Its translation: CASSYASGSANTGELFF.